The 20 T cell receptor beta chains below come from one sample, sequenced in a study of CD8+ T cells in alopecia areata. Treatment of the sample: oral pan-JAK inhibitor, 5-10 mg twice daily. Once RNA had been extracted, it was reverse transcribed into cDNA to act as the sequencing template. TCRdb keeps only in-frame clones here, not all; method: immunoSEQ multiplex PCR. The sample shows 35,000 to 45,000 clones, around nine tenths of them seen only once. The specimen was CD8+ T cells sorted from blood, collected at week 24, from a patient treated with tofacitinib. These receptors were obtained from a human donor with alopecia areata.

CDR3 protein: CASSYSRTSTGELFF. CDR3 in DNA: TGTGCCAGCAGTTACTCACGGACTAGTACCGGGGAGCTGTTTTTT. V gene TRBV6-5 combines with J gene TRBJ2-2, with 7 bases identical to TRBD2. The length of the CDR3 is 15 residues. V lost 0 bases, J lost 5 bases, and 3 bases stayed unmatched. Germline V CDR1 and CDR2: MNHEY, SVGAGI.

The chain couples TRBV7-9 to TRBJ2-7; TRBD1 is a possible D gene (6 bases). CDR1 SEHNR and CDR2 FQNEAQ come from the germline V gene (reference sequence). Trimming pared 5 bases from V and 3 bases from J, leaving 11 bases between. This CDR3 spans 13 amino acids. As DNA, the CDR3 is TGTGCCAGCAGCCTAAACAGGGACTACGAGCAGTACTTC. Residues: CASSLNRDYEQYF.

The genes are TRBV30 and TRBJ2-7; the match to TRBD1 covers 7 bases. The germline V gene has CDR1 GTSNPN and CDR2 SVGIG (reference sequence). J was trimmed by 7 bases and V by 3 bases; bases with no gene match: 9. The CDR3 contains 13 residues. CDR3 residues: CAWSRDSPGEQYF. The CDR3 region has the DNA TGTGCCTGGAGCCGGGACAGCCCTGGGGAGCAGTACTTC.

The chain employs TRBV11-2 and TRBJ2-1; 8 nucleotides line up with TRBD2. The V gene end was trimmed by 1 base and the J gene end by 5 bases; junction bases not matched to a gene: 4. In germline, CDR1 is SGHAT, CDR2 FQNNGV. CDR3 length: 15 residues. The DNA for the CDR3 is TGTGCCAGCAGCTTAGGGCCGGGGGGGAACAATGAGCAGTTCTTC. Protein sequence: CASSLGPGGNNEQFF. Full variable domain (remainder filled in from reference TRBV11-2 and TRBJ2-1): EAGVAQSPRYKIIEKRQSVAFWCNPISGHATLYWYQQILGQGPKLLIQFQNNGVVDDSQLPKDRFSAERLKGVDSTLKIQPAKLEDSAVYLCASSLGPGGNNEQFFGPGTRLTVL.

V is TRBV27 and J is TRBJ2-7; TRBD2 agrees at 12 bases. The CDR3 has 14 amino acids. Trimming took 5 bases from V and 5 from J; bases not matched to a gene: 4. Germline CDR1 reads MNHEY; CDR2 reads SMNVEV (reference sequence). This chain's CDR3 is CASSPWTSGDEQYF. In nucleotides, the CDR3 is TGTGCCAGCAGTCCGTGGACTAGCGGGGACGAGCAGTACTTC.

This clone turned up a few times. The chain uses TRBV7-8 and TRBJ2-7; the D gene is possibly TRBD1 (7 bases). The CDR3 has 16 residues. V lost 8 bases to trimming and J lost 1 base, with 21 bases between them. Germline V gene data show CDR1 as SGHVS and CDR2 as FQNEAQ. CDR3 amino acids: CASGPGRAGQSYEQYF. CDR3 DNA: TGTGCCAGCGGCCCCGGCCGGGCGGGACAGTCCTACGAGCAGTACTTC.

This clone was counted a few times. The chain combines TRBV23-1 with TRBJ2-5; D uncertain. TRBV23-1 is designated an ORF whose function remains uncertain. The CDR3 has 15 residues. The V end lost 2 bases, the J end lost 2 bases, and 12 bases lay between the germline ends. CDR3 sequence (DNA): TGCGCCAGCAGTCAAACGCCACATGGACAAGAGACCCAGTACTTC. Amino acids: CASSQTPHGQETQYF.

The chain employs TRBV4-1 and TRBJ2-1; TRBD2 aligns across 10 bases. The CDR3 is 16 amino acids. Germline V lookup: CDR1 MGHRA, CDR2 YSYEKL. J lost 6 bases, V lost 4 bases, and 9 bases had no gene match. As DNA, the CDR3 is TGCGCCAGCAGCCGCCTGGACACTAGCGGGGCCAATGAGCAGTTCTTC. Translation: CASSRLDTSGANEQFF.

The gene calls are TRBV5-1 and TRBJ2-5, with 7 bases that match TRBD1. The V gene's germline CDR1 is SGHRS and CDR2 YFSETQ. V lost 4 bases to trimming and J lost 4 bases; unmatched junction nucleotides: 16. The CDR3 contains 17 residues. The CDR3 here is CASSDPYRDSRPETQYF. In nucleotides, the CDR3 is TGCGCCAGCAGCGATCCTTATAGGGACAGCCGTCCAGAGACCCAGTACTTC.

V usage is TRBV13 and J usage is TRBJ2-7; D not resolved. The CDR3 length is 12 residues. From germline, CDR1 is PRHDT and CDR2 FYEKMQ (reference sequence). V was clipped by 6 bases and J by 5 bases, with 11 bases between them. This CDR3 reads CASSPWDNEQYF. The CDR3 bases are TGTGCCAGCAGTCCTTGGGATAACGAGCAGTACTTC. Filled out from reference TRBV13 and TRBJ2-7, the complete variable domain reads AAGVIQSPRHLIKEKRETATLKCYPIPRHDTVYWYQQGPGQDPQFLISFYEKMQSDKGSIPDRFSAQQFSDYHSELNMSSLELGDSALYFCASSPWDNEQYFGPGTRLTVT.

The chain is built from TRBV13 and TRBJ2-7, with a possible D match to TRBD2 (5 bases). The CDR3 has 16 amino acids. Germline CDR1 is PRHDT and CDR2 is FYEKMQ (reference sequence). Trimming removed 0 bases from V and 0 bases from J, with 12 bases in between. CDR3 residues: CASSLGPGEGSYEQYF. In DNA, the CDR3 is TGTGCCAGCAGCTTAGGCCCTGGTGAGGGCTCCTACGAGCAGTACTTC.

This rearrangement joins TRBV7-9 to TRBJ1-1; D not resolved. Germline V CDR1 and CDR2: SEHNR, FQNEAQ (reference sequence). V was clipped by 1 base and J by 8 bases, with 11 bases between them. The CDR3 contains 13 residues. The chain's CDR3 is CASSLGAGIEAFF. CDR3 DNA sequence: TGTGCCAGCAGCTTAGGCGCGGGAATAGAAGCTTTCTTT.

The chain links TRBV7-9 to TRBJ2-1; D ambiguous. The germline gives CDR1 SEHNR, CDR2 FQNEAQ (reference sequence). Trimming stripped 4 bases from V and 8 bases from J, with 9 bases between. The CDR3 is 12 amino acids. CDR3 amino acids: CASSSDYYEQFF. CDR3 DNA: TGTGCCAGCAGCTCTGATTACTATGAGCAGTTCTTC. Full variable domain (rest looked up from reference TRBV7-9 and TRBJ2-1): DTGVSQNPRHKITKRGQNVTFRCDPISEHNRLYWYRQTLGQGPEFLTYFQNEAQLEKSRLLSDRFSAERPKGSFSTLEIQRTEQGDSAMYLCASSSDYYEQFFGPGTRLTVL.

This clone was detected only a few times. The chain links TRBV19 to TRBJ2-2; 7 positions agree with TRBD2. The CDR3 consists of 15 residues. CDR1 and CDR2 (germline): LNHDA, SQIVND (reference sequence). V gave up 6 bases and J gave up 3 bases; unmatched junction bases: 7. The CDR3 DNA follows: TGTGCCAGTAGCCCTCTCGCGGGGGACACCGGGGAGCTGTTTTTT. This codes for CASSPLAGDTGELFF. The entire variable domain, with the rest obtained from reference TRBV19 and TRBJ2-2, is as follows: DGGITQSPKYLFRKEGQNVTLSCEQNLNHDAMYWYRQDPGQGLRLIYYSQIVNDFQKGDIAEGYSVSREKKESFPLTVTSAQKNPTAFYLCASSPLAGDTGELFFGEGSRLTVL.

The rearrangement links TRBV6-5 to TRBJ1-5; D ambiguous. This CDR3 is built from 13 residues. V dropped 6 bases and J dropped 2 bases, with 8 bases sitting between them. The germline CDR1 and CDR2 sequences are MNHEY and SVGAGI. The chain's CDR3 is CASSREGNQPQHF. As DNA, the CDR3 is TGTGCCAGCAGCCGGGAGGGCAATCAGCCCCAGCATTTT.

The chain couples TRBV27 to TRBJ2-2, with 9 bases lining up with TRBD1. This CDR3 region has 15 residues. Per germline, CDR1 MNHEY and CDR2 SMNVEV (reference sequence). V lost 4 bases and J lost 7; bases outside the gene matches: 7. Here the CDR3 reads CASSWTGDTGGELFF. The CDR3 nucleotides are TGTGCCAGCAGTTGGACAGGGGATACCGGCGGGGAGCTGTTTTTT.

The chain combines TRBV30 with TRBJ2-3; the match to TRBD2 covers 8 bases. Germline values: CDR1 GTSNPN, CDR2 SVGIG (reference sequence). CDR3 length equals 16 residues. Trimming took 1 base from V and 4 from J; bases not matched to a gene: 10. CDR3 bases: TGTGCCTGGAGTGACTATTTTAGCGGGGAGCCAGATACGCAGTATTTT. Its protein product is CAWSDYFSGEPDTQYF.

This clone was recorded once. The CDR3: CAISEPGTGSFAGTGELFF. The DNA for the CDR3 is TGTGCCATCAGTGAGCCCGGGACAGGGTCATTCGCGGGCACCGGGGAGCTGTTTTTT. The chain employs TRBV10-3 and TRBJ2-2, with 9 bases that match TRBD1. J gave up 4 bases and V 2 bases, and 14 bases lay outside the gene matches. Per the germline V gene, CDR1 is ENHRY and CDR2 is SYGVKD. The CDR3 covers 19 residues.

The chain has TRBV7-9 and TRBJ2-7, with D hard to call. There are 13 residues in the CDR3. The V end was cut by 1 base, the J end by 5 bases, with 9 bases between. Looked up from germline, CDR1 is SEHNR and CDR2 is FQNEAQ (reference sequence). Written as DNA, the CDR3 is TGTGCCAGCAGCTTAGGTGTGGTAGACGAGCAGTACTTC. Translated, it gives CASSLGVVDEQYF.

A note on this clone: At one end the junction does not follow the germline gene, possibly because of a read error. The CDR3 here is CASSLGGSNQPQHF. CDR3 nucleotides: TGTGCAAGTAGCCTGGGGGGAAGCAATCAGCCCCAGCATTTT. The V and J genes are TRBV19 and TRBJ1-5, with D perhaps TRBD1 (5 bases). The length of the CDR3 is 14 residues. CDR1 is LNHDA, CDR2 SQIVND, per germline (reference sequence).